This is a list of T cell receptor beta chains from one sample in a study of blood T cell repertoires in COVID-19. Data came from immunoSEQ multiplex PCR; TCRdb stores just in-frame clones and leaves some out. In the table there are 100,000 to 150,000 clones, around 74% of which are singletons. Source material: peripheral blood. The receptors were sampled from a man at least 80 years old with COVID-19, enrolled during active disease. CDR3s include the opening cysteine and the closing phenylalanine or tryptophan. The order of the fields is clone size, D gene, V gene, J gene, CDR3 protein, CDR3 DNA. A D gene is named only where the DNA matches it firmly. Part of the rows lack a size; the others show once, few, many or a class for expanded clones.

few	-	TRBV7-2	TRBJ1-4	CASSTRAGDEKLFF	TGTGCCAGCAGCACCAGGGCGGGGGATGAAAAACTGTTTTTT
-	TRBD1	TRBV6-1	TRBJ1-1	CASSEAGQGAGEAFF	TGTGCCAGCAGTGAAGCTGGACAGGGGGCAGGTGAAGCTTTCTTT
-	-	TRBV21-1	TRBJ1-4	CASRPERGGRGRGGEKLFF	TGTGCCAGCAGACCCGAGAGGGGAGGTCGGGGCCGAGGTGGTGAAAAACTGTTTTTT
-	TRBD2	TRBV2	TRBJ2-1	CATPRGTSGYNEQFF	TGTGCCACCCCAAGGGGGACTAGCGGTTACAATGAGCAGTTCTTC
few	-	TRBV19	TRBJ1-6	CASSTRHVSSYNSPLHF	TGTGCCAGTAGTACCCGACACGTCAGCTCCTATAATTCACCCCTCCACTTT
-	TRBD2	TRBV11-3	TRBJ2-5	CASSLSSGRGTQYF	TGTGCCAGCAGCTTATCTAGCGGGAGGGGAACCCAGTACTTC
once	-	TRBV6-1	TRBJ2-1	CAITGFAYNEQFF	TGTGCGATAACGGGGTTCGCCTACAATGAGCAGTTCTTC
-	-	TRBV25-1	TRBJ1-3	CASSELGVGNTIYF	TGTGCCAGCAGTGAATTAGGGGTCGGAAACACCATATATTTT
-	-	TRBV29-1	TRBJ1-1	CSVEWLGGNTEAFF	TGCAGCGTTGAATGGTTGGGAGGGAACACTGAAGCTTTCTTT
few	-	TRBV7-8	TRBJ1-3	CASSLMGHGNTIYF	TGTGCCAGCAGCTTAATGGGGCACGGAAACACCATATATTTT
-	-	TRBV28	TRBJ1-5	CASSGAGRGGQPQHF	TGTGCCAGCAGTGGGGCAGGTAGAGGCGGTCAGCCCCAGCATTTT
-	TRBD1	TRBV12-3/TRBV12-4	TRBJ1-2	CASSLTGGEGYTF	TGTGCCAGCAGTTTGACAGGGGGTGAAGGCTACACCTTC
-	TRBD2	TRBV28	TRBJ2-7	CASSSGTSGRVGAEQYF	TGTGCCAGCAGTTCCGGGACTAGCGGGAGAGTTGGGGCCGAGCAGTACTTC
-	TRBD1	TRBV19	TRBJ2-1	CASSIRTGPSYNEQFF	TGTGCCAGTAGTATCCGGACAGGGCCCTCCTACAATGAGCAGTTCTTC
-	TRBD1	TRBV5-1	TRBJ1-4	CASSGGTEAGEKLFF	TGCGCCAGCAGCGGAGGGACAGAAGCCGGGGAAAAACTGTTTTTT
-	TRBD1	TRBV7-9	TRBJ2-7	CASSGDRDEQYF	TGTGCCAGCAGCGGGGACAGGGACGAGCAGTACTTC